This TCR beta chain was found in a study of blood T cell repertoires in COVID-19. Study summary: The samples span acute and convalescent COVID-19 from the United States, Italy and Spain. T cells, B-cell-depleted T cells, or PBMCs provided the cDNA or gDNA that served as material.

Per the authors' pipeline: Reference gene primer amplification gave nucleated cell count estimates. Using immunoSEQ multiplex PCR, the repertoire was profiled, and TCRdb retains in-frame clones only, with some absent. For V, J and clone size, that table is used; D and trimming come from the DNA. The table has around 440,000 clones, roughly 88% seen once. Seattle cases were enrolled at active infection and followed longitudinally. Germline CDR1 reads SGHKS; CDR2 reads YYEKEE (reference sequence). Between the trimmed V and J ends, which lost 2 bases and 2 bases, there was a span of 10 bases. This CDR3 has 15 amino acids.

The source of this sequence is a woman between 45 and 65 years old with COVID-19, enrolled during active disease. The rearrangement links TRBV5-5 to TRBJ1-4; maybe TRBD1 (5 bases). Sequences were obtained from peripheral blood. The CDR3 spells CASSLTQVTNEKLFF. As DNA, the CDR3 is TGTGCCAGCAGCTTAACACAGGTCACTAATGAAAAACTGTTTTTT.